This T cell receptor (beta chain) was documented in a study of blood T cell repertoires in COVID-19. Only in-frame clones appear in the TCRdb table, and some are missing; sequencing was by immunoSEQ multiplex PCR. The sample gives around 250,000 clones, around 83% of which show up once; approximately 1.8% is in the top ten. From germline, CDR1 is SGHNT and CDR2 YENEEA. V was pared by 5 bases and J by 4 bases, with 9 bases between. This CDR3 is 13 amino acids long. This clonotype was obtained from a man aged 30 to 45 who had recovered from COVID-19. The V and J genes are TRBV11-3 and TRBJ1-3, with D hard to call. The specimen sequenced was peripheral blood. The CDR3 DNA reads TGTGCCAGCAGCCCATCCGGGGGAAACACCATATATTTT. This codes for CASSPSGGNTIYF.